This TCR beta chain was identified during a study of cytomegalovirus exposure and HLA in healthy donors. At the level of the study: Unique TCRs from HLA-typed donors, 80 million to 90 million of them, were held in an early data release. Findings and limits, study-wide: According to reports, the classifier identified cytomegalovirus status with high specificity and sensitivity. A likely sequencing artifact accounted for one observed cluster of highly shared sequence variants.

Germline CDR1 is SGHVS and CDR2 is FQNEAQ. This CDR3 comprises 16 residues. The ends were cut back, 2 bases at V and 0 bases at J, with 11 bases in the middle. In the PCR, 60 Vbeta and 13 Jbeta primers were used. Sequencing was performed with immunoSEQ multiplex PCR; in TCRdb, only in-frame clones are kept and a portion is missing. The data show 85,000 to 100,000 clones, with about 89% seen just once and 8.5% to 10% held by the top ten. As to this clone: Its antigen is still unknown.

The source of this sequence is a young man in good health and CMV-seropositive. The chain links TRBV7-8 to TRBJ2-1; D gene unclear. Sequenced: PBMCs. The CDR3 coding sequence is TGTGCCAGCAGCTTAAAAGCGAAGAGCTCCTACAATGAGCAGTTCTTC. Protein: CASSLKAKSSYNEQFF.